This T cell receptor (beta chain) was sequenced for a study of cytomegalovirus exposure and HLA in healthy donors. Regarding the study as a whole: Common viral pathogens seemed to be connected with several of the most significant clusters, according to a later analysis. Productive rates of about 87% or about 30% were seen for most TCR beta V segments in an earlier analysis.

The PCR ran on 60 Vbeta and 13 Jbeta primers. Sequencing used immunoSEQ multiplex PCR; TCRdb keeps in-frame clones, though not all of them. The repertoire holds about 160,000 clones, around 84% seen once, with more than 2% in the top ten. V shed 3 bases and J 2 bases; nucleotides not matched to a gene: 7. The CDR3 totals 16 residues. Germline assignment: CDR1 LNHDA and CDR2 SQIVND (reference sequence). About this clone itself: Its antigen is unidentified.

What was sequenced was PBMCs. This receptor was identified in a man between 18 and 35 years old in good health and CMV-seropositive. This chain joins TRBV19 and TRBJ2-1; 7 bases match TRBD1. In nucleotides, the CDR3 is TGTGCCAGTAGTATTGAGAGGACAGGACCCTACAATGAGCAGTTCTTC. This codes for CASSIERTGPYNEQFF.